This T cell receptor (beta chain) was sequenced in a study of T-cell reconstitution after alpha-beta-depleted transplantation in children. General study findings and limits: Hyperexpanded clones declined; after one year, newly produced T cells mostly supplied diversity. Where some patients showed high TCRbeta diversity at day 60, it came from recipient T cells and thymic progenitors that had survived. Two months or so post-transplant, alpha-beta T cells reportedly derived from several hundred expanded graft clones.

The CDR3 is made up of 15 amino acids. CDR1 and CDR2 from the germline V gene are LGHDT and YNNKEL (reference sequence). Preparation of the TCRbeta library was carried out with unique molecular identifiers. A single record per CDR3 protein comes from TCRdb applying MiXCR to the PCR reads. The table has about 97,000 distinct CDR3 sequences, approximately 8% seen once. This clonotype was detected only a few times. What it recognizes is unknown. One end of the junction does not line up with germline, which may come from a read error. This chain joins TRBV3-1 and TRBJ2-3, with TRBD2 matching over 9 bases. The receptor was isolated from a boy younger than 10 with acute lymphoblastic leukemia, due to receive a stem cell transplant. The sample was PBMCs, taken before TCRalphabeta/CD19-depleted stem cell transplant. The CDR3 nucleotides read TGTTCCAGCAGCCAAGATTTACTAGCGGGCTCCCAACAGTATTTT. Translating gives CSSSQDLLAGSQQYF.